This T cell receptor (beta chain) was recorded in a study of cytomegalovirus exposure and HLA in healthy donors. Study observations and caveats: In an earlier analysis, in roughly 580 donors, most V segments appeared productive either ~87% or ~30% of the time. Roughly even sequencing depth across donors was the assumption behind the presence/absence analyses. In a later analysis, at a false discovery rate of 0.05, roughly 17,000 TCR beta sequences matched HLA alleles.

In the PCR, 60 Vbeta and 13 Jbeta primers were used. Sequencing was performed with immunoSEQ multiplex PCR; in TCRdb, only in-frame clones are kept and a portion is missing. The data contain under 250,000 clones, 76% of them singletons. Concerning this clone itself: Its antigen remains unidentified.

This CDR3 has 14 amino acids. Trimming shortened V by 5 bases and J by 1 base, and 11 bases separated the two germline ends. Germline V gene sequence: CDR1 SEHNR, CDR2 FQNEAQ (reference sequence). This chain connects TRBV7-9 to TRBJ1-2; D is unresolved. The clonotype was recovered from a man between 18 and 35 years old in good health and CMV-seronegative. Specimen: PBMCs. CDR3 residues: CASSPAAFNYGYTF. The CDR3 DNA sequence: TGTGCCAGCAGCCCAGCGGCTTTTAACTATGGCTACACCTTC.